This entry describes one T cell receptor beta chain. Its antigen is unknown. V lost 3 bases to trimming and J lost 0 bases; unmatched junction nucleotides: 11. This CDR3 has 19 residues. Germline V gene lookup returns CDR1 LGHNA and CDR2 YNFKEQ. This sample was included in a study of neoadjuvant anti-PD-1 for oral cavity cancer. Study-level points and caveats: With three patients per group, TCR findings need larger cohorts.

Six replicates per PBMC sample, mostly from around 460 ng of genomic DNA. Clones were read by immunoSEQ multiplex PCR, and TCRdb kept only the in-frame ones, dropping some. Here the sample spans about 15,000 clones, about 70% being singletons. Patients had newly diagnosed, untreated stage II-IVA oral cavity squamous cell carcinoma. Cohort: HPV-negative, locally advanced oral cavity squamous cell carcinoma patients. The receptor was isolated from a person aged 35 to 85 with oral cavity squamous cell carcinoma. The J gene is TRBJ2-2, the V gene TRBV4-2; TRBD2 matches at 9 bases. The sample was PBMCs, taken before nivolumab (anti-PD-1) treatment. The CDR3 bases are TGTGCCAGCAGCCAGGGTCTCTCTTCTAGCGGGACGAACACCGGGGAGCTGTTTTTT. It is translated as CASSQGLSSSGTNTGELFF.